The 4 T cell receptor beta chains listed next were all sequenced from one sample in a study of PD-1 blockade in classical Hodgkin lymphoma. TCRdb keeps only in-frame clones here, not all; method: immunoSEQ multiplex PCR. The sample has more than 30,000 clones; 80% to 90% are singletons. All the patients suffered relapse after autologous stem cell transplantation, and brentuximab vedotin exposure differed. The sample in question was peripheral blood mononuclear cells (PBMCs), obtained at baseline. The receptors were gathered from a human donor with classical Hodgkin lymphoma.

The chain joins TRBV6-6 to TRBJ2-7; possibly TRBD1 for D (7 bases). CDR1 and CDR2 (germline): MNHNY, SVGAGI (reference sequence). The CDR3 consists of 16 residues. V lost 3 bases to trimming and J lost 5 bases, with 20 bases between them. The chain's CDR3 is CASSYWAPGGYHEQYF. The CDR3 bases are TGTGCCAGCAGTTATTGGGCCCCAGGGGGGTACCACGAGCAGTACTTC.

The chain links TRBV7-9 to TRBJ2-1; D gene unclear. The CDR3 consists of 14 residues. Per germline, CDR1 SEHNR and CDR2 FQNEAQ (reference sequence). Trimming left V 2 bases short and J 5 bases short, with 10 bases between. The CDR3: CASSLSMGNNEQFF. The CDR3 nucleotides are TGTGCCAGCAGCTTATCAATGGGGAACAATGAGCAGTTCTTC.

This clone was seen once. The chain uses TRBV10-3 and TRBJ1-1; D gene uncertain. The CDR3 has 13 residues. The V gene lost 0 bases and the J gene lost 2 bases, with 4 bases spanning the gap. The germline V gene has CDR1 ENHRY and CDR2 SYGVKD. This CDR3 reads CAISESANTEAFF. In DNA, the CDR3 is TGTGCCATCAGTGAGTCCGCTAACACTGAAGCTTTCTTT.

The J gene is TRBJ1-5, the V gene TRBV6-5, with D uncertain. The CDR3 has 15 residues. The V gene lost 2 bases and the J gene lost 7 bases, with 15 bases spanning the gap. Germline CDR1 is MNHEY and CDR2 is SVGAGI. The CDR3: CASSYRHEADQPQHF. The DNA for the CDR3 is TGTGCCAGCAGTTACCGACATGAGGCCGACCAGCCCCAGCATTTT.